This entry features one T cell receptor (beta chain) sequence. No antigen is known for it. Trimming stripped 3 bases from V and 0 bases from J, with 9 bases between. The germline CDR1 and CDR2 sequences are LGHNA and YNFKEQ. The CDR3 loop spans 15 amino acids. The data stem from a study of post-analysis software for immune sequencing data. Findings of the study overall: Compared with controls, patients showed significantly lower normalized Chao1 diversity. A few TRBV segments occurring more often in patients than controls included TRBV5-6, TRBV5-1 and TRBV20-1.

The TCR beta cDNA libraries carried unique molecular identifiers. In TCRdb, the PCR reads were re-called with MiXCR into one record per CDR3 protein. The table has about 560,000 distinct CDR3 sequences, 44% seen once. The chain is built from TRBV4-2 and TRBJ2-1; D not certain. This receptor was obtained from a girl aged 10-17 years with multiple sclerosis. The sample was blood. The CDR3 sequence: CASSHSESSYNEQFF. The CDR3 DNA sequence: TGTGCCAGCAGCCACAGCGAGAGCTCCTACAATGAGCAGTTCTTC.